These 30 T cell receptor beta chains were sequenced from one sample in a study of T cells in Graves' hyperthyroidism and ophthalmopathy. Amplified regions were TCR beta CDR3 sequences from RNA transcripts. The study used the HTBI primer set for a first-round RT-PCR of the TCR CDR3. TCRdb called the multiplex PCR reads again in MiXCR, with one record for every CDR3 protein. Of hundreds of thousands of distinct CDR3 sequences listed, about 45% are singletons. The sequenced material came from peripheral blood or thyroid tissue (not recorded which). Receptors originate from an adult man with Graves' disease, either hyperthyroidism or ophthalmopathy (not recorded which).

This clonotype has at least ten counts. This CDR3 is CATRKGHLNTEAFF. Written as DNA, the CDR3 is TGTGCCACCAGAAAGGGACATCTGAACACTGAAGCTTTCTTT. The rearrangement uses TRBV24-1 and TRBJ1-1, with D perhaps TRBD1 (6 bases). The V end lost 7 bases, the J end lost 0 bases, and 11 bases lay between the germline ends. The length of the CDR3 is 14 residues. From germline, CDR1 is KGHDR and CDR2 SFDVKD.

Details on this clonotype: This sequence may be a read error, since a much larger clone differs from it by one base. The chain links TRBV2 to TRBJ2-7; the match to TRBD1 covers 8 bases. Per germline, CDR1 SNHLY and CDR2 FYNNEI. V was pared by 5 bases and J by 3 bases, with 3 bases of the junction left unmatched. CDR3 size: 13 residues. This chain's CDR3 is CASSKGTGYEQYF. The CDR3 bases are TGTGCCAGCAGTAAAGGGACAGGCTACGAGCAGTACTTC.

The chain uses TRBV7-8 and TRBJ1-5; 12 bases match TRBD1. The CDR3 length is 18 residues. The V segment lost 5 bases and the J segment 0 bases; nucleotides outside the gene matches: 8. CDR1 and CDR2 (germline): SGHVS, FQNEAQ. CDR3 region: CASSVPGQGADSNQPQHF. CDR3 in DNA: TGTGCCAGCAGCGTACCGGGACAGGGGGCTGATAGCAATCAGCCCCAGCATTTT.

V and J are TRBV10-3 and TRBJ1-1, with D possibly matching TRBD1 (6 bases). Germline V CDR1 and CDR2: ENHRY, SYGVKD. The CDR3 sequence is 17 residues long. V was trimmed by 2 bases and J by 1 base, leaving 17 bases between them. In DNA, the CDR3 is TGTGCCATCAGTGAGGCGGTGGGACACTTGGAGAACACTGAAGCTTTCTTT. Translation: CAISEAVGHLENTEAFF.

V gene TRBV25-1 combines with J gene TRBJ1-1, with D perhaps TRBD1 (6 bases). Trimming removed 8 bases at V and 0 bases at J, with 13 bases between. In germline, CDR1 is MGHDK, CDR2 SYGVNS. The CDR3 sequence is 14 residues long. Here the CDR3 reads CASLSPGVNTEAFF. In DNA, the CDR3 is TGTGCCAGCTTATCCCCAGGGGTGAACACTGAAGCTTTCTTT.

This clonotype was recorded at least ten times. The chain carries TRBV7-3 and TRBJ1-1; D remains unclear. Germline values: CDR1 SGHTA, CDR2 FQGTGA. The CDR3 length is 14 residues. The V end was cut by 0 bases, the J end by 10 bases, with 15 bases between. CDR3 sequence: CASSLTGGTIGAFF. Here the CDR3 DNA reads TGTGCCAGCAGCTTAACAGGCGGAACAATTGGAGCTTTCTTT.

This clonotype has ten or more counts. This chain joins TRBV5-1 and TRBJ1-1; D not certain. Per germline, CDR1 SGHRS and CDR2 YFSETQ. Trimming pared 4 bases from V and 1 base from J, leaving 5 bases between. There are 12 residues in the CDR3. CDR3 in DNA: TGCGCCAGCAGCCAGGAGAACACTGAAGCTTTCTTT. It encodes CASSQENTEAFF.

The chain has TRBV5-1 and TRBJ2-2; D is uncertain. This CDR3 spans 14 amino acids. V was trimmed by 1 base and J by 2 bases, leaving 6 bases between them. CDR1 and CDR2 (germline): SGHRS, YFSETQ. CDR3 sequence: CASSLPRNTGELFF. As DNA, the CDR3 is TGCGCCAGCAGCTTGCCGCGTAACACCGGGGAGCTGTTTTTT.

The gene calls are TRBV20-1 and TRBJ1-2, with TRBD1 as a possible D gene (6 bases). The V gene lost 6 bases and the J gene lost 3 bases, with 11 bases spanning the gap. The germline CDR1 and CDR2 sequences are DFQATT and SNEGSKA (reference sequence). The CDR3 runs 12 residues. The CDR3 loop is CSAYRADYGYTF. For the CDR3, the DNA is TGCAGTGCCTACAGGGCCGACTATGGCTACACCTTC.

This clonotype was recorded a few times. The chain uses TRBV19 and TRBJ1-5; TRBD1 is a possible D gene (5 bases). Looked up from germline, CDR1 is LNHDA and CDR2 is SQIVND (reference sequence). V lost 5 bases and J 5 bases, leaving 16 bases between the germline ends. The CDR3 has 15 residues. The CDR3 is CASSFGAASHQPQHF. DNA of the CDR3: TGTGCCAGTAGTTTCGGGGCAGCCTCCCATCAGCCCCAGCATTTT.

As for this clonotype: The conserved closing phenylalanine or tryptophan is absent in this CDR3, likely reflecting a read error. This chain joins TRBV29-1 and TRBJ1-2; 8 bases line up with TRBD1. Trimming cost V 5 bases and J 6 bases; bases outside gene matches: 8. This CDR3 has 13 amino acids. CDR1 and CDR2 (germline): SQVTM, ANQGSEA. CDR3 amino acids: CSVLLSQGDGYTL. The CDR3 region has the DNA TGCAGCGTTCTCCTATCACAGGGGGATGGCTACACCCTC.

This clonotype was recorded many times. For the CDR3, the DNA is TGTGCCAGCAGCGTAAGGGGGTCACCCCTCCACTTT. Amino acid sequence: CASSVRGSPLHF. V usage is TRBV13 and J usage is TRBJ1-6, with D tentatively TRBD1 (6 bases). Germline V gene data show CDR1 as PRHDT and CDR2 as FYEKMQ (reference sequence). The CDR3 is made up of 12 amino acids. V was cut by 5 bases and J by 10 bases, with 9 bases left in between.

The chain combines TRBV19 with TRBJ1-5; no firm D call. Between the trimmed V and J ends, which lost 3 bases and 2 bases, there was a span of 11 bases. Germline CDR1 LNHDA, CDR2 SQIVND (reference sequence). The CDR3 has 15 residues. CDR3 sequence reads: CASSIIVYGNQPQHF. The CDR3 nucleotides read TGTGCCAGTAGTATTATAGTATACGGCAATCAGCCCCAGCATTTT.

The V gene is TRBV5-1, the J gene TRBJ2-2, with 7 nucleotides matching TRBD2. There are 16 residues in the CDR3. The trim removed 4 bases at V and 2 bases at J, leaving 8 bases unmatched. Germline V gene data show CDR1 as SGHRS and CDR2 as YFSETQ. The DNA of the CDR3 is TGCGCCAGCAGCACACCTAGCGGACTCAACACCGGGGAGCTGTTTTTT. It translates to CASSTPSGLNTGELFF. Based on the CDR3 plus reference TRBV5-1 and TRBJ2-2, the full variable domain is KAGVTQTPRYLIKTRGQQVTLSCSPISGHRSVSWYQQTPGQGLQFLFEYFSETQRNKGNFPGRFSGRQFSNSRSEMNVSTLELGDSALYLCASSTPSGLNTGELFFGEGSRLTVL.

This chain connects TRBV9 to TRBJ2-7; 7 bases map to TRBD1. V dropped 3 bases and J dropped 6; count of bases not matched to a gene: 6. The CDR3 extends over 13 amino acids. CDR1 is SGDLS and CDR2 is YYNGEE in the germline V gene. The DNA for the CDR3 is TGTGCCAGCAGCGGACAGGGTTTTCGCGAGCAGTACTTC. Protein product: CASSGQGFREQYF. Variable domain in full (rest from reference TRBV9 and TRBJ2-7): DSGVTQTPKHLITATGQRVTLRCSPRSGDLSVYWYQQSLDQGLQFLIQYYNGEERAKGNILERFSAQQFPDLHSELNLSSLELGDSALYFCASSGQGFREQYFGPGTRLTVT.

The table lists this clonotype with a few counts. The CDR3 region is CSARDMTGAGANVLTF. The CDR3 DNA is TGCAGTGCTAGAGATATGACGGGAGCTGGGGCCAACGTCCTGACTTTC. This rearrangement joins TRBV20-1 to TRBJ2-6, with a possible D match to TRBD2 (6 bases). V was trimmed by 0 bases and J by 2 bases, leaving 11 bases between them. The germline gives CDR1 DFQATT, CDR2 SNEGSKA (reference sequence). The CDR3 runs to 16 residues.

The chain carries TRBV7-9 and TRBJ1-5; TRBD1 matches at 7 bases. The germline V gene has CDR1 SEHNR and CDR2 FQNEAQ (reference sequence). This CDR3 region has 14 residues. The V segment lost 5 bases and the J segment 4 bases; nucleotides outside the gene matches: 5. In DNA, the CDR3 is TGTGCCAGCAGCCCAGAACAGGGGAATCAGCCCCAGCATTTT. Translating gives CASSPEQGNQPQHF.

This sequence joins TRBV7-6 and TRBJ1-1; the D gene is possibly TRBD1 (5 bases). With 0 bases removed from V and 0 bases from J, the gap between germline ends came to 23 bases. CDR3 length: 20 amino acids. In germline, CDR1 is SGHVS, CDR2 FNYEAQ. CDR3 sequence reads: CASSLAPPYRGGVLNTEAFF. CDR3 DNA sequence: TGTGCCAGCAGCTTAGCCCCCCCCTATCGGGGGGGTGTTCTGAACACTGAAGCTTTCTTT.

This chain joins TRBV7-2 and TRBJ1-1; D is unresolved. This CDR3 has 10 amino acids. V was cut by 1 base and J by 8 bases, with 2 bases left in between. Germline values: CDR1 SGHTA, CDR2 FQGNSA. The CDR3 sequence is CASSLVEAFF. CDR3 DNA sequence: TGTGCCAGCAGCTTAGTAGAAGCTTTCTTT.

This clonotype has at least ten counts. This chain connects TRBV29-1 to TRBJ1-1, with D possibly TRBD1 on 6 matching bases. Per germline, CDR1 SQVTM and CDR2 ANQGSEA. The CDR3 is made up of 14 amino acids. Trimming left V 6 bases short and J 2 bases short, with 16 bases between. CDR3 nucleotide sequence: TGCAGCGTCAACCCCGGGACACTAAACACTGAAGCTTTCTTT. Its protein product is CSVNPGTLNTEAFF.

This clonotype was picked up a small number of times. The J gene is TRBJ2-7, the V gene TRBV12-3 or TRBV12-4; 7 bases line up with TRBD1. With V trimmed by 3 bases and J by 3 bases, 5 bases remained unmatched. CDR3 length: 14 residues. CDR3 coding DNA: TGTGCCAGCAGTTTGACAGGGTTTGGCTACGAGCAGTACTTC. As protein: CASSLTGFGYEQYF.

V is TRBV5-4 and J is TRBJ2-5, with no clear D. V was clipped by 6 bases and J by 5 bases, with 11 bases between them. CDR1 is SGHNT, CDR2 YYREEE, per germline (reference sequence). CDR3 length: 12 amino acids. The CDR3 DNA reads TGTGCCAGCAATGGTATCGGGGAGACCCAGTACTTC. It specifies CASNGIGETQYF.

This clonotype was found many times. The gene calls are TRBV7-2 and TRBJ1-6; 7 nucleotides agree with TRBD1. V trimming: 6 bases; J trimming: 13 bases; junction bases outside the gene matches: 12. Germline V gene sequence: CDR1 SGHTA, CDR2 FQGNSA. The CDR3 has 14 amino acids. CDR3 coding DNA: TGTGCCAGCAGTTCCGGGACAGTGGGTTACCCCCTCCACTTT. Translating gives CASSSGTVGYPLHF.

CDR3 nucleotides: TGTGCCAGCAGCCAAGATACGTTAGGGGACCCCCAGCATTTT. Its translation: CASSQDTLGDPQHF. V and J are TRBV3-1 and TRBJ1-5; D may be TRBD1 (5 bases). With 0 bases removed from V and 10 bases from J, the gap between germline ends came to 13 bases. This CDR3 is 14 amino acids long. Germline V gives CDR1 LGHDT, CDR2 YNNKEL (reference sequence).

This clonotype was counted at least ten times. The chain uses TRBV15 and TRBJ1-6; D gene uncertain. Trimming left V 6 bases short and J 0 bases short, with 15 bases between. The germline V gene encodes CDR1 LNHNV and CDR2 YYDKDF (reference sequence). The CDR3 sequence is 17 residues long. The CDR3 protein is CATRNGRLSSYNSPLHF. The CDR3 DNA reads TGTGCCACCAGAAATGGGAGGTTGAGCTCCTATAATTCACCCCTCCACTTT.

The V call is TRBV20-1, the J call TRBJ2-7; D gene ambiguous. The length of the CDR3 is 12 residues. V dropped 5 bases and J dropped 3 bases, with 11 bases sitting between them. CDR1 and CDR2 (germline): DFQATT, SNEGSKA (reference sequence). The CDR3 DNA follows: TGCAGTGCTCCTACCTATGGCTACGAGCAGTACTTC. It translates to CSAPTYGYEQYF.

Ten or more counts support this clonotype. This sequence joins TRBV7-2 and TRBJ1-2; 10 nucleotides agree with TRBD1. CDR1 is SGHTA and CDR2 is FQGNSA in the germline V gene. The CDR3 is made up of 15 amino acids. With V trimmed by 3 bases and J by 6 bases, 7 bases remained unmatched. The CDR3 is CASSFSGTGVNGYTF. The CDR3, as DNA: TGTGCCAGCAGCTTTTCCGGGACAGGGGTTAATGGCTACACCTTC.

The chain's CDR3 is CSARGVLPGRGPQETQYF. The CDR3 nucleotides read TGCAGTGCTAGAGGCGTACTACCCGGGAGGGGGCCGCAAGAGACCCAGTACTTC. The rearrangement links TRBV20-1 to TRBJ2-5; TRBD2 is a possible D gene (8 bases). The V gene's germline CDR1 is DFQATT and CDR2 SNEGSKA (reference sequence). V lost 1 base and J lost 2, with 23 bases in between. The CDR3 has 18 residues.

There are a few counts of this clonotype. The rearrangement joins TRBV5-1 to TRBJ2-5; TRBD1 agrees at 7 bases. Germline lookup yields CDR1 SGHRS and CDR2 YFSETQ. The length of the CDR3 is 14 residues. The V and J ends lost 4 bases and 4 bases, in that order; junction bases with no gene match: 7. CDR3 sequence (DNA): TGCGCCAGCAGCCCCGGGACAGTGCTAGAGACCCAGTACTTC. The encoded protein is CASSPGTVLETQYF.

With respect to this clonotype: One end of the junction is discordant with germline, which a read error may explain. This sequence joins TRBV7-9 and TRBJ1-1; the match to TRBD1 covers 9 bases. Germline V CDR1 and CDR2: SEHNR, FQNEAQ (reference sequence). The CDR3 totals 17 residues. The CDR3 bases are TGTGCCAGCAGCTGCCGGACAGGGGCGGCGATGAACACTGGAGCTTTCTTT. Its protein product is CASSCRTGAAMNTGAFF.